One and the same sample provided the 20 T cell receptor beta chains below, sequenced in a study of blood T cell repertoires in COVID-19. TCRdb keeps only in-frame clones here, not all; method: immunoSEQ multiplex PCR. This table has approximately 130,000 clones, roughly four fifths appearing once. The specimen was peripheral blood. These receptors all stem from a human donor in a cohort sampled during active COVID-19.

This sequence joins TRBV6-6 and TRBJ2-2; D remains ambiguous. CDR1 is MNHNY, CDR2 SVGAGI, per germline (reference sequence). This CDR3 is built from 12 residues. Trimming pared 5 bases from V and 6 bases from J, leaving 7 bases between. The CDR3 sequence: CASSPLAGELFF. CDR3 coding DNA: TGTGCCAGCAGTCCCCTAGCCGGGGAGCTGTTTTTT.

The DNA for the CDR3 is TGTGCCAGCAGTGAAGAAGGGGGAAGAGAGACCCAGTACTTC. Its protein is CASSEEGGRETQYF. The rearrangement links TRBV6-1 to TRBJ2-5; the D gene is possibly TRBD1 (6 bases). CDR1 and CDR2 from the germline V gene are MNHNS and SASEGT. Trimming took off 1 base at V and 4 bases at J, with 10 bases between the two ends. The CDR3 has 14 amino acids.

V and J are TRBV18 and TRBJ1-6; D is undetermined. Between the trimmed V and J ends, which lost 3 bases and 7 bases, there was a span of 7 bases. CDR1 and CDR2 from the germline V gene are KGHSH and LQKENI. The CDR3 runs to 13 residues. CDR3 bases: TGTGCCAGCTCACCTGGAGGAAATTCACCCCTCCACTTT. As protein: CASSPGGNSPLHF.

This chain joins TRBV29-1 and TRBJ2-5; 11 nucleotides agree with TRBD2. The CDR3 is 15 residues long. With V trimmed by 3 bases and J by 7 bases, 10 bases remained unmatched. The germline V gene has CDR1 SQVTM and CDR2 ANQGSEA. The CDR3 DNA reads TGCAGCGTTGATTCCCTAGCGGGGGGCCGAGGGACCCAGTACTTC. Translation: CSVDSLAGGRGTQYF.

J is TRBJ2-3 and V is TRBV27; 7 bases line up with TRBD1. Germline V CDR1 and CDR2: MNHEY, SMNVEV (reference sequence). With V trimmed by 1 base and J by 4 bases, 8 bases remained unmatched. The CDR3 length is 16 residues. The DNA of the CDR3 is TGTGCCAGCAGTTTATGGATAGGGGGCGAAGCAGATACGCAGTATTTT. It codes for CASSLWIGGEADTQYF.

This chain uses TRBV12-3 or TRBV12-4 with TRBJ2-2; D gene unclear. The ends were cut back, 3 bases at V and 4 bases at J, with 3 bases in the middle. The CDR3 extends over 12 amino acids. CDR3 residues: CASSFLTGELFF. CDR3 in DNA: TGTGCCAGCAGTTTCCTCACCGGGGAGCTGTTTTTT.

V is TRBV28 and J is TRBJ2-2; 8 positions agree with TRBD1. The CDR3 spans 16 residues. Germline V gene data show CDR1 as MDHEN and CDR2 as SYDVKM. The junction had 6 bases not matched to a gene; V was cut back by 6 bases and J by 0 bases. This CDR3 reads CASSRTQGANTGELFF. The DNA for the CDR3 is TGTGCCAGCAGCCGAACACAGGGGGCGAACACCGGGGAGCTGTTTTTT. Variable domain in full (rest from reference TRBV28 and TRBJ2-2): DVKVTQSSRYLVKRTGEKVFLECVQDMDHENMFWYRQDPGLGLRLIYFSYDVKMKEKGDIPEGYSVSREKKERFSLILESASTNQTSMYLCASSRTQGANTGELFFGEGSRLTVL.

This clone appeared once. The chain carries TRBV7-9 and TRBJ2-1, with D tentatively TRBD1 (6 bases). Germline assignment: CDR1 SEHNR and CDR2 FQNEAQ (reference sequence). V lost 5 bases, J lost 8 bases, and 13 bases lay in between. This CDR3 is 13 amino acids long. In DNA form, the CDR3 reads TGTGCCAGCAGCAGCCCGGCAGGGGATGAGCAGTTCTTC. Translating gives CASSSPAGDEQFF.

This clone turned up a few times. In nucleotides, the CDR3 is TGTGCCAGCAGCTTGGACTACTCCTACAATGAGCAGTTCTTC. It encodes CASSLDYSYNEQFF. The chain recombines TRBV5-6 with TRBJ2-1; D is undetermined. Looked up from germline, CDR1 is SGHDT and CDR2 is YYEEEE. Trimming stripped 0 bases from V and 0 bases from J, with 4 bases between. CDR3 size: 14 residues.

The chain combines TRBV5-4 with TRBJ1-2, with a tentative D call TRBD1 (5 bases). The CDR3 contains 13 residues. Germline V gives CDR1 SGHNT, CDR2 YYREEE (reference sequence). Trimming left V 1 base short and J 3 bases short, with 7 bases between. The CDR3 region has the DNA TGTGCCAGCAGCTTGTTAGGGGACTATGGCTACACCTTC. This encodes CASSLLGDYGYTF.

This chain joins TRBV5-1 and TRBJ2-7, with D perhaps matching TRBD2 (6 bases). The V end was cut by 4 bases, the J end by 7 bases, with 15 bases between. CDR1 SGHRS and CDR2 YFSETQ come from the germline V gene. This CDR3 is 13 amino acids long. The CDR3 reads CASSVDRLGEQYF. The DNA of the CDR3 is TGCGCCAGCAGCGTAGACAGACTAGGGGAGCAGTACTTC. Drawing the rest from reference TRBV5-1 and TRBJ2-7, the complete variable domain is KAGVTQTPRYLIKTRGQQVTLSCSPISGHRSVSWYQQTPGQGLQFLFEYFSETQRNKGNFPGRFSGRQFSNSRSEMNVSTLELGDSALYLCASSVDRLGEQYFGPGTRLTVT.

Here the CDR3 reads CASSKDSYSNQPQHF. In nucleotides, the CDR3 is TGTGCCAGTAGTAAGGACAGTTATAGCAATCAGCCCCAGCATTTT. V and J are TRBV19 and TRBJ1-5; possibly TRBD1 for D (6 bases). Trimming removed 4 bases from V and 0 bases from J, with 10 bases in between. The CDR3 is 15 amino acids. The germline gives CDR1 LNHDA, CDR2 SQIVND (reference sequence).

The chain links TRBV4-3 to TRBJ2-7, with a possible D match to TRBD1 (6 bases). The CDR3 covers 15 residues. V lost 3 bases and J lost 0, with 12 bases in between. Germline V gene sequence: CDR1 LGHNA, CDR2 YSLEER. This CDR3 reads CASSQNRVGSYEQYF. The CDR3 DNA is TGCGCCAGCAGCCAGAACAGGGTAGGCTCCTACGAGCAGTACTTC.

The chain links TRBV18 to TRBJ2-1; 12 nucleotides agree with TRBD1. The germline CDR1 and CDR2 sequences are KGHSH and LQKENI. The CDR3 spans 14 residues. The ends lost 3 bases at V and 8 bases at J; junction bases unmatched: 2. In DNA form, the CDR3 reads TGTGCCAGCTCACCCGGGACAGGGGGCGATGAGCAGTTCTTC. This gives the protein CASSPGTGGDEQFF.

J is TRBJ2-3 and V is TRBV5-4; 9 bases line up with TRBD2. Germline CDR1 SGHNT, CDR2 YYREEE (reference sequence). Unmatched junction bases numbered 4, after V lost 4 bases and J lost 1 base. This CDR3 is built from 15 residues. CDR3 in amino acids: CASSGLAGGTDTQYF. In nucleotides, the CDR3 is TGTGCCAGCAGCGGATTAGCGGGGGGCACAGATACGCAGTATTTT.

This rearrangement joins TRBV6-6 to TRBJ2-5; TRBD2 matches at 7 bases. This CDR3 contains 15 residues. The ends lost 4 bases at V and 4 bases at J; junction bases unmatched: 9. CDR1 and CDR2 from the germline V gene are MNHNY and SVGAGI (reference sequence). CDR3 in amino acids: CASSSAGPGRETQYF. In DNA, the CDR3 is TGTGCCAGCAGTTCAGCGGGGCCGGGTCGAGAGACCCAGTACTTC.

Concerning this clone: At one of its ends the junction is not consistent with the germline gene, which may arise from a read error. The chain carries TRBV7-7 and TRBJ2-2; D perhaps matches TRBD2 (5 bases). From germline, CDR1 is SSHAT and CDR2 FNYEAQ (reference sequence). The CDR3 extends over 16 amino acids. The DNA of the CDR3 is TGTGCCAGCAGCGCGTCGCGGGTCGGGAACCCCGGGGAGCTGTTTTTT. This codes for CASSASRVGNPGELFF.

This chain connects TRBV9 to TRBJ2-2; D ambiguous. The germline V gene has CDR1 SGDLS and CDR2 YYNGEE. The CDR3 consists of 14 residues. Trimming took 0 bases from V and 5 from J, leaving 8 bases between them. The CDR3 DNA reads TGTGCCAGCAGCGTAGGGGCCCTGACCGGGGAGCTGTTTTTT. It is translated as CASSVGALTGELFF.

This sequence joins TRBV10-2 and TRBJ2-3; 15 bases map to TRBD2. Germline-derived CDR1 and CDR2 are WSHSY and SAAADI. The CDR3 consists of 16 residues. V lost 5 bases to trimming and J lost 6 bases; unmatched junction nucleotides: 6. The CDR3 coding sequence is TGCGCCAGCAGTTTGGGACTAGCGGGGGGATGGGATACGCAGTATTTT. Its translation is CASSLGLAGGWDTQYF.

The rearrangement links TRBV5-1 to TRBJ2-3; TRBD1 agrees at 7 bases. The CDR3 totals 16 residues. V lost 0 bases, J lost 2 bases, and 6 bases stayed unmatched. Germline V gives CDR1 SGHRS, CDR2 YFSETQ. The CDR3 loop reads CASSLAFDRATDTQYF. The CDR3 DNA is TGCGCCAGCAGCTTGGCCTTCGACAGGGCCACAGATACGCAGTATTTT.